This T cell receptor beta chain appears in the sequencing data of a study of cytomegalovirus exposure and HLA in healthy donors. The PCR contained 60 Vbeta and 13 Jbeta primers. The protocol was immunoSEQ multiplex PCR, while the TCRdb copy is restricted to in-frame clones and leaves out a portion. The sample carries 120,000 or so clones, 75% recorded once. This clone was counted only a few times. Its antigen is undetermined. Study results and limitations: CMV antigen specificity of a few CMV-associated chains was confirmed in vitro. Some V segments, including TRBV6-2 and TRBV6-3, were excluded as indistinguishable. In all likelihood, a cluster of highly shared sequence variants was a sequencing artifact. Analysis performed later found about 18,000 TCR beta sequences associated with HLA alleles at 0.05 false discovery rate.

This CDR3 region has 17 residues. V lost 0 bases, J lost 6 bases, and 12 bases stayed unmatched. Germline loops: CDR1 LGHNA, CDR2 YSLEER. Sequencing was performed on PBMCs. The source of this sequence is a woman aged 45-60 years in good health and CMV-seronegative. This chain connects TRBV4-3 to TRBJ2-7; TRBD2 agrees at 9 bases. CDR3 sequence: CASSQEPISGRAGEQYF. CDR3 coding DNA: TGCGCCAGCAGCCAAGAACCAATTAGCGGGAGAGCTGGCGAGCAGTACTTC.